Given below is one T cell receptor beta chain in context. What it binds is not known. The CDR3 extends over 15 amino acids. The trim removed 10 bases at V and 9 bases at J, leaving 13 bases unmatched. CDR1 and CDR2 (germline): MNHNY, SVGAGI (reference sequence). In the PCR, 60 Vbeta and 13 Jbeta primers were used. TCRdb keeps only in-frame clones here, not all; method: immunoSEQ multiplex PCR. The sample holds around 82,000 clones, over 70% seen once. This record belongs to a study of cytomegalovirus exposure and HLA in healthy donors. About the study: The study's early data release held 80 million to 95 million unique TCRs from HLA-typed donors.

Study-wide results and limits: Among the CMV-associated chains, a few were confirmed in vitro as specific for CMV antigens. Many donors shared some public TCRs, even though most TCR sequences were rare. Cytomegalovirus-associated status was assigned to about 180 TCR beta chains.

Sequences were obtained from PBMCs. The rearrangement joins TRBV6-6 to TRBJ1-6, with 9 bases lining up with TRBD1. The origin of this receptor is a male donor in good health and CMV-seropositive. The CDR3: CATRRPGQGSSPLHF. In DNA form, the CDR3 reads TGTGCCACCAGGAGACCGGGACAGGGTAGTTCACCCCTCCACTTT.